A selection of T cell receptor beta chains follows, all from one sample in a study of T cells after yellow fever vaccination. TCRdb used MiXCR to reprocess the 5' RACE reads, holding one entry per CDR3 protein. The sample includes some 120,000 distinct CDR3 sequences, 7.4% of them seen just once. The specimen was CD4+ T cells sorted from PBMCs, collected 9 to 10 days after the first yellow fever vaccination. These receptors were obtained from a man aged 18-30 years who received the YFV17D yellow fever vaccine. Both conserved end residues are part of each CDR3.

j_call v_call cdr3_aa
TRBJ1-4 TRBV5-4 CASSRDSNEKLFF
TRBJ1-1 TRBV7-2 CASSFSSDRNTEAFF
TRBJ2-3 TRBV25-1 CASSAWTTTDTQYF
TRBJ2-5 TRBV12-3/TRBV12-4 CASSLNMQETQYF
TRBJ2-3 TRBV18 CASGDLSRDTQYF
TRBJ1-1 TRBV12-3/TRBV12-4 CASSLFVNTEAFF
TRBJ2-5 TRBV9 CASSVRAEQETQYF
TRBJ1-2 TRBV28 CASSLPASWTNYGYTF
TRBJ2-6 TRBV5-1 CASSLDRVSGANVLTF
TRBJ1-6 TRBV4-1 CASSQEGSWQGRSNEINSPLHF
TRBJ2-4 TRBV18 CASSPSRTASLAKNIQYF
TRBJ1-3 TRBV5-1 CASSLTPAGWASGNTIYF
TRBJ2-2 TRBV5-1 CASSPRGGASTGELFF
TRBJ2-7 TRBV5-1 CASSQDVSYEQYF
TRBJ1-1 TRBV15 CATSRGADTEAFF
TRBJ2-7 TRBV5-1 CASSFTGDEQYF
TRBJ1-4 TRBV4-1 CASSQKVWRVGPTNEKLFF
TRBJ2-7 TRBV5-1 CASSFPLGEQYF
TRBJ2-4 TRBV12-3/TRBV12-4 CASSLGQGTKNIQYF
TRBJ2-3 TRBV6-5 CASSLRLAAPDTQYF
TRBJ2-5 TRBV5-1 CASSPPGTERETQYF
TRBJ2-5 TRBV4-1 CASSRTRLPQETQYF
TRBJ2-1 TRBV3-1 CASSPPGTHYNEQFF
TRBJ1-1 TRBV5-1 CASSLAEGRGGTEAFF
TRBJ2-2 TRBV5-6 CASSLVGPNTGELFF
TRBJ2-3 TRBV4-2 CASSQEAAGSTDTQYF
TRBJ2-6 TRBV20-1 CSARDRARAGANVLTF
TRBJ2-2 TRBV7-9 CASSFGTATGELFF
TRBJ2-3 TRBV6-1 CASTPDRFGDTQYF
TRBJ2-2 TRBV6-5 CATIGLAPGELFF
TRBJ2-3 TRBV5-1 CASWAPDTSDTQYF
TRBJ1-6 TRBV12-3/TRBV12-4 CASSLLGTGASPLHF
TRBJ1-5 TRBV12-3/TRBV12-4 CASTLQDSNQPQHF
TRBJ2-2 TRBV2 CASSRQGPRVGELFF
TRBJ2-2 TRBV4-3 CASRTVGAGELFF
TRBJ2-7 TRBV3-1 CASSYWTGSYEQYF
TRBJ2-3 TRBV18 CASSPASGGTDTQYF